These 32 T cell receptor beta chains share one sample of origin, sequenced in a study of blood T cell dynamics during melanoma immunotherapy. As to time point: pre-treatment baseline. The repertoire was sequenced with immunoSEQ multiplex PCR; TCRdb's copy has only in-frame clones and lacks some. This table has under 15,000 clones, just over 85% appearing once. The sequencing here drew on blood, taken from a patient treated with checkpoint blockade. The origin of the receptors is a human donor with melanoma.

The chain links TRBV6-1 to TRBJ1-5; 8 positions agree with TRBD1. The V gene end was trimmed by 4 bases and the J gene end by 0 bases; junction bases not matched to a gene: 11. Germline V gene data show CDR1 as MNHNS and CDR2 as SASEGT. The CDR3 loop spans 18 amino acids. The CDR3 DNA follows: TGTGCCAGCAGTGGACTCGGGACAGGTTATTATAGCAATCAGCCCCAGCATTTT. It translates to CASSGLGTGYYSNQPQHF.

The chain recombines TRBV10-3 with TRBJ2-1; D may be TRBD2 (6 bases). Trimming left V 3 bases short and J 0 bases short, with 15 bases between. The germline V gene encodes CDR1 ENHRY and CDR2 SYGVKD. The CDR3 loop spans 17 amino acids. In nucleotides, the CDR3 is TGTGCCATCAGTGATCGACCGGGAGACTCCTCCTACAATGAGCAGTTCTTC. Residues: CAISDRPGDSSYNEQFF.

The gene calls are TRBV4-1 and TRBJ1-5; a weak D match, TRBD1 (5 bases). CDR1 is MGHRA, CDR2 YSYEKL, per germline. The CDR3 extends over 14 amino acids. V lost 4 bases to trimming and J lost 7 bases, with 14 bases between them. CDR3 sequence reads: CASSRAGMGQPQHF. DNA for the CDR3: TGCGCCAGCAGCCGCGCAGGGATGGGACAGCCCCAGCATTTT.

CDR3 region: CASSGQVESYEQYF. CDR3 sequence (DNA): TGTGCCAGCAGCGGACAGGTAGAGAGCTACGAGCAGTACTTC. The chain links TRBV5-5 to TRBJ2-7, with 7 bases that match TRBD1. The CDR3 is made up of 14 amino acids. The germline CDR1 and CDR2 sequences are SGHKS and YYEKEE (reference sequence). The V and J ends lost 4 bases and 3 bases, in that order; junction bases with no gene match: 7.

In DNA form, the CDR3 reads TGTGCCAGTAGTCCCCCGGGGCCTTATTCTTCGTCCGAGACCCAGTACTTC. Protein product: CASSPPGPYSSSETQYF. This chain connects TRBV19 to TRBJ2-5; D might be TRBD1 or TRBD2, each matching 5 bases. Germline CDR1 reads LNHDA; CDR2 reads SQIVND (reference sequence). This CDR3 has 17 amino acids. V was clipped by 5 bases and J by 5 bases, with 24 bases between them.

This sequence joins TRBV6-5 and TRBJ2-7, with a tentative D call TRBD1 (5 bases). Deletions cut 2 bases from V and 5 bases from J, with 13 bases between. This CDR3 contains 14 residues. CDR1 and CDR2 (germline): MNHEY, SVGAGI. The CDR3 reads CASSYAAGQDEQYF. DNA for the CDR3: TGTGCCAGCAGTTACGCCGCAGGGCAGGACGAGCAGTACTTC.

This clone showed up just once. CDR3 nucleotide sequence: TGTGCCAGCAGCTTAGGAGTGGGATTAAGCGAAAAACTGTTTTTT. Protein sequence: CASSLGVGLSEKLFF. This chain links TRBV7-9 with TRBJ1-4, with unresolved D. Germline lookup yields CDR1 SEHNR and CDR2 FQNEAQ (reference sequence). V was pared by 1 base and J by 8 bases, with 14 bases between. The CDR3 extends over 15 amino acids.

J is TRBJ1-5 and V is TRBV30, with TRBD1 matching 7 bases. This CDR3 contains 14 residues. Germline CDR1 reads GTSNPN; CDR2 reads SVGIG (reference sequence). The junction had 5 bases not matched to a gene; V was cut back by 1 base and J by 5 bases. Here the CDR3 DNA reads TGTGCCTGGAGTGACCCAGGGGGTTATCAGCCCCAGCATTTT. Its protein is CAWSDPGGYQPQHF.

This chain connects TRBV29-1 to TRBJ2-7, with 10 bases aligning to TRBD1. J gave up 4 bases and V 3 bases, and 6 bases lay outside the gene matches. Germline V gene lookup returns CDR1 SQVTM and CDR2 ANQGSEA. This CDR3 contains 14 residues. In DNA, the CDR3 is TGCAGCGTTGACTGGGGGACAGGGGATTACGAGCAGTACTTC. Amino acids: CSVDWGTGDYEQYF.

The CDR3: CASSGLAGGTDTQYF. The CDR3 coding sequence is TGCGCCAGCAGCGGACTAGCGGGGGGCACAGATACGCAGTATTTT. J is TRBJ2-3 and V is TRBV5-1; 13 bases align to TRBD2. Germline V gene lookup returns CDR1 SGHRS and CDR2 YFSETQ. The ends lost 4 bases at V and 1 base at J; junction bases unmatched: 0. The CDR3 consists of 15 residues.

The chain has TRBV18 and TRBJ2-4; D possibly uses TRBD1 or TRBD2 (6 bases each). V was trimmed by 3 bases and J by 2 bases, leaving 11 bases between them. CDR1 and CDR2 (germline): KGHSH, LQKENI. The CDR3 totals 15 residues. CDR3 protein: CASSPRGVTKNIQYF. The CDR3 DNA reads as TGTGCCAGCTCACCGAGGGGGGTAACCAAAAACATTCAGTACTTC. Filled out from reference TRBV18 and TRBJ2-4, the complete variable domain reads NAGVMQNPRHLVRRRGQEARLRCSPMKGHSHVYWYRQLPEEGLKFMVYLQKENIIDESGMPKERFSAEFPKEGPSILRIQQVVRGDSAAYFCASSPRGVTKNIQYFGAGTRLSVL.

The V call is TRBV11-2, the J call TRBJ2-2, with 14 bases aligning to TRBD2. Germline V gene data show CDR1 as SGHAT and CDR2 as FQNNGV. The CDR3 is 16 residues long. The J segment lost 4 bases and the V segment lost 4 bases, leaving 2 bases of the junction unmatched. CDR3 nucleotides: TGTGCCAGCAGCTCGGGACTAGCGGGAGTCACCGGGGAGCTGTTTTTT. Translation gives CASSSGLAGVTGELFF.

The V gene is TRBV5-1, the J gene TRBJ1-2, with D perhaps TRBD1 (6 bases). CDR3 size: 14 residues. The germline V gene has CDR1 SGHRS and CDR2 YFSETQ. V lost 4 bases, J lost 6 bases, and 16 bases lay in between. CDR3 DNA sequence: TGCGCCAGCAGCCAGACGGGGGGGGCGGATGGCTACACCTTC. Its translation: CASSQTGGADGYTF.

The CDR3 is CASSSTSGGKETQYF. CDR3 DNA sequence: TGTGCCAGCAGCTCGACGAGCGGGGGAAAAGAGACCCAGTACTTC. The chain has TRBV7-2 and TRBJ2-5; 8 positions agree with TRBD2. Germline CDR1 reads SGHTA; CDR2 reads FQGNSA. The CDR3 loop spans 15 amino acids. Trimming cost V 4 bases and J 3 bases; bases outside gene matches: 7.

This rearrangement joins TRBV21-1 to TRBJ1-2. TRBV21-1 is reported as a pseudogene. The CDR3 covers 16 residues. The CDR3 reads CASPEETGRINYGYTF. The CDR3 bases are TGTGCCAGCCCCGAGGAAACGGGCAGGATTAACTATGGCTACACCTTC.

The chain is built from TRBV4-2 and TRBJ2-3, with TRBD2 matching over 12 bases. The CDR3 extends over 17 amino acids. Germline V gene data show CDR1 as LGHNA and CDR2 as YNFKEQ. The J segment lost 0 bases and the V segment lost 4 bases, leaving 5 bases of the junction unmatched. The CDR3, as DNA: TGTGCCAGCAGCCTCCGGACTAGCGGGACTAGCACAGATACGCAGTATTTT. Translation: CASSLRTSGTSTDTQYF.

This chain links TRBV7-3 with TRBJ2-7; D uncertain. Germline V gives CDR1 SGHTA, CDR2 FQGTGA. The V end lost 4 bases, the J end lost 7 bases, and 8 bases lay between the germline ends. The CDR3 is made up of 11 amino acids. As DNA, the CDR3 is TGTGCCAGCAGCTCAGGTGGTGAGCAGTACTTC. Protein: CASSSGGEQYF.

This clone was seen only once. V and J are TRBV15 and TRBJ2-7; TRBD2 agrees at 9 bases. The CDR3 is made up of 16 amino acids. V gave up 3 bases and J gave up 6 bases; unmatched junction bases: 12. From germline, CDR1 is LNHNV and CDR2 YYDKDF (reference sequence). CDR3 sequence (DNA): TGTGCCACCAGCAGTCGTCTTAGCGGGAGCCCCCGCGAGCAGTACTTC. It codes for CATSSRLSGSPREQYF.

The chain is built from TRBV7-9 and TRBJ1-1; no definite D call. V shed 5 bases and J shed 3 bases, with 10 bases lying between them. The CDR3 is 13 amino acids. Germline CDR1 and CDR2: SEHNR and FQNEAQ (reference sequence). As DNA, the CDR3 is TGTGCCAGCAGCCCCCCGGTGGACACTGAAGCTTTCTTT. The encoded protein is CASSPPVDTEAFF. Full variable domain (outside the CDR3, taken from reference TRBV7-9 and TRBJ1-1): DTGVSQNPRHKITKRGQNVTFRCDPISEHNRLYWYRQTLGQGPEFLTYFQNEAQLEKSRLLSDRFSAERPKGSFSTLEIQRTEQGDSAMYLCASSPPVDTEAFFGQGTRLTVV.

The chain carries TRBV5-1 and TRBJ1-2, with a weak D call TRBD1 (6 bases). The V gene lost 2 bases and the J gene lost 2 bases, with 7 bases spanning the gap. The CDR3 consists of 13 residues. Germline CDR1 and CDR2: SGHRS and YFSETQ. The CDR3 DNA is TGCGCCAGCAGCTTCGGACAGAACTATGGCTACACCTTC. The encoded protein is CASSFGQNYGYTF.

The CDR3 DNA sequence: TGTGCCAGCAGCGCGGGGGCAGCGGCCCCCGGGGAGCTGTTTTTT. Amino acids: CASSAGAAAPGELFF. The V call is TRBV2, the J call TRBJ2-2; a possible D gene is TRBD2 (7 bases). V lost 6 bases and J 6 bases, leaving 17 bases between the germline ends. The CDR3 loop spans 15 amino acids. In germline, CDR1 is SNHLY, CDR2 FYNNEI.

This chain uses TRBV9 with TRBJ2-1, with D maybe TRBD2 (6 bases). The V gene lost 0 bases and the J gene lost 4 bases, with 14 bases spanning the gap. Germline V gene data show CDR1 as SGDLS and CDR2 as YYNGEE. This CDR3 is 16 amino acids long. The CDR3 bases are TGTGCCAGCAGCGTAGAAGGGGCTAGCGCTTACAATGAGCAGTTCTTC. Translated, it gives CASSVEGASAYNEQFF.

J is TRBJ2-3 and V is TRBV5-4; TRBD2 agrees at 9 bases. The germline gives CDR1 SGHNT, CDR2 YYREEE (reference sequence). The CDR3 runs to 15 residues. J lost 5 bases, V lost 1 base, and 5 bases had no gene match. The CDR3 DNA follows: TGTGCCAGCAGCTTGAGGGGCGGGAGGGGAGATACGCAGTATTTT. Amino acid sequence: CASSLRGGRGDTQYF.

The chain carries TRBV5-4 and TRBJ2-7; D perhaps matches TRBD2 (6 bases). The V and J ends lost 1 base and 2 bases respectively, with 7 bases between them. The CDR3 is 13 residues long. CDR1 is SGHNT, CDR2 YYREEE, per germline (reference sequence). CDR3 protein: CASSLRETYEQYF. DNA of the CDR3: TGTGCCAGCAGCTTGCGGGAGACCTACGAGCAGTACTTC.

This clone was recorded only once. The genes are TRBV19 and TRBJ2-3; perhaps D is TRBD1 or TRBD2 (5 bases each). The germline CDR1 and CDR2 sequences are LNHDA and SQIVND (reference sequence). V was trimmed by 3 bases and J by 1 base, leaving 11 bases between them. The CDR3 extends over 15 amino acids. The CDR3 sequence is CASSMTRGGTDTQYF. The CDR3 DNA is TGTGCCAGTAGTATGACCCGAGGGGGCACAGATACGCAGTATTTT.

The chain has TRBV14 and TRBJ2-2; possible D gene TRBD2, 5 bases. V dropped 4 bases and J dropped 0 bases, with 9 bases sitting between them. CDR3 length: 15 residues. Germline-derived CDR1 and CDR2 are SGHDN and FVKESK. The CDR3 DNA reads as TGTGCCAGCAGCCCATGGGAGACGAACACCGGGGAGCTGTTTTTT. Protein: CASSPWETNTGELFF.

The rearrangement joins TRBV6-1 to TRBJ1-1, with 7 bases lining up with TRBD1. The V gene end was trimmed by 4 bases and the J gene end by 5 bases; junction bases not matched to a gene: 7. Germline-derived CDR1 and CDR2 are MNHNS and SASEGT. The CDR3 runs 14 residues. CDR3 in amino acids: CASSATGVWTEAFF. The CDR3 nucleotides are TGTGCCAGCAGTGCAACAGGGGTTTGGACTGAAGCTTTCTTT.

V and J are TRBV5-1 and TRBJ1-1; 7 nucleotides match TRBD1. Trimming cost V 5 bases and J 8 bases; bases outside gene matches: 6. This CDR3 has 12 residues. Germline V gene data show CDR1 as SGHRS and CDR2 as YFSETQ. This CDR3 is CASRDRAGEAFF. The CDR3 coding sequence is TGCGCCAGCAGAGACAGGGCGGGAGAAGCTTTCTTT.

V usage is TRBV10-3 and J usage is TRBJ2-1, with a possible D match to TRBD2 (5 bases). The CDR3 sequence is 12 residues long. V gave up 5 bases and J gave up 7 bases, with 9 bases separating them. CDR1 and CDR2 from the germline V gene are ENHRY and SYGVKD. CDR3 protein: CAISRTGNEQFF. Written as DNA, the CDR3 is TGTGCCATCAGTCGTACGGGGAATGAGCAGTTCTTC.

The sample holds one count of this clone. The chain links TRBV7-9 to TRBJ1-2; 9 nucleotides match TRBD1. J lost 7 bases, V lost 5 bases, and 5 bases had no gene match. The CDR3 runs to 13 residues. Germline CDR1 SEHNR, CDR2 FQNEAQ (reference sequence). CDR3 coding DNA: TGTGCCAGCAGCCATCGGACAGGGGTTGGCTACACCTTC. Protein sequence: CASSHRTGVGYTF.

This rearrangement joins TRBV6-5 to TRBJ1-1, with D unclear. With 5 bases removed from V and 1 base from J, the gap between germline ends came to 8 bases. The CDR3 spans 13 residues. The germline gives CDR1 MNHEY, CDR2 SVGAGI. CDR3 in amino acids: CASSITENTEAFF. In nucleotides, the CDR3 is TGTGCCAGCAGTATAACAGAGAACACTGAAGCTTTCTTT.

The chain links TRBV27 to TRBJ1-3, with TRBD1 identical over 8 bases. V lost 3 bases to trimming and J lost 0 bases; unmatched junction nucleotides: 4. The CDR3 runs to 16 residues. Germline-derived CDR1 and CDR2 are MNHEY and SMNVEV (reference sequence). Here the CDR3 DNA reads TGTGCCAGCAGTTTGACAGGGGCGACCTCTGGAAACACCATATATTTT. It translates to CASSLTGATSGNTIYF.